What follows are 27 T cell receptor beta chains derived from one specimen sequenced in a study of radiotherapy plus CTLA-4 blockade in lung cancer. Data came from immunoSEQ multiplex PCR; TCRdb stores just in-frame clones and leaves some out. The sample yields some 34,000 clones, over 55% seen once. The specimen was peripheral blood, collected from a patient treated with radiotherapy plus ipilimumab. Receptors were obtained from a human donor with non-small cell lung cancer who had stable disease on radiotherapy plus ipilimumab.

The chain has TRBV7-3 and TRBJ1-4; D gene uncertain. The V and J ends lost 2 bases and 7 bases respectively, with 8 bases between them. The CDR3 consists of 13 residues. Germline V CDR1 and CDR2: SGHTA, FQGTGA. CDR3 nucleotides: TGTGCCAGCAGCTTATGGGCCGGTGAAAAACTGTTTTTT. Translating gives CASSLWAGEKLFF.

The CDR3 here is CASSPDKSSSPLHF. CDR3 nucleotide sequence: TGTGCCAGCAGCCCCGATAAATCGAGTTCACCCCTCCACTTT. V gene TRBV7-2 combines with J gene TRBJ1-6; unclear D gene. This CDR3 has 14 amino acids. The V end was cut by 5 bases, the J end by 9 bases, with 14 bases between. Germline V gene lookup returns CDR1 SGHTA and CDR2 FQGNSA.

The gene calls are TRBV5-1 and TRBJ1-4; TRBD1 aligns across 7 bases. This CDR3 is built from 14 residues. Germline CDR1 reads SGHRS; CDR2 reads YFSETQ. V shed 4 bases, J shed 4 bases, and the junction held 4 bases outside the gene matches. In nucleotides, the CDR3 is TGCGCCAGCAGCCGGGACAGCTATAATGAAAAACTGTTTTTT. Protein sequence: CASSRDSYNEKLFF.

The V call is TRBV5-4, the J call TRBJ1-2; the match to TRBD1 covers 11 bases. In germline, CDR1 is SGHNT, CDR2 YYREEE (reference sequence). The CDR3 runs 15 residues. V lost 4 bases and J lost 5; bases outside the gene matches: 7. CDR3 DNA sequence: TGTGCCAGCAGCCCTCAGGACAGGGGGCAGTATGGCTACACCTTC. Translating it yields CASSPQDRGQYGYTF.

This clone was recorded once. The J gene is TRBJ1-1, the V gene TRBV5-1; 7 bases align to TRBD1. This CDR3 contains 14 residues. The germline V gene encodes CDR1 SGHRS and CDR2 YFSETQ. J lost 0 bases, V lost 4 bases, and 3 bases had no gene match. The CDR3 nucleotides are TGCGCCAGCAGCATACAGGGGATGAACACTGAAGCTTTCTTT. Translated: CASSIQGMNTEAFF.

The chain combines TRBV11-3 with TRBJ2-5, with D hard to call. CDR1 and CDR2 (germline): SGHNT, YENEEA. V was cut by 1 base and J by 3 bases, with 6 bases left in between. The CDR3 extends over 13 amino acids. The CDR3 region is CASSLAYEETQYF. The DNA of the CDR3 is TGTGCCAGCAGCTTAGCCTACGAAGAGACCCAGTACTTC.

J is TRBJ1-1 and V is TRBV19; 7 positions agree with TRBD1. CDR1 LNHDA and CDR2 SQIVND come from the germline V gene (reference sequence). The CDR3 has 13 residues. The V gene end was trimmed by 6 bases and the J gene end by 6 bases; junction bases not matched to a gene: 7. The CDR3 protein is CASSQGTDAEAFF. CDR3 nucleotide sequence: TGTGCCAGTAGCCAAGGGACAGATGCTGAAGCTTTCTTT. The complete variable domain, with remaining parts taken from reference TRBV19 and TRBJ1-1, reads DGGITQSPKYLFRKEGQNVTLSCEQNLNHDAMYWYRQDPGQGLRLIYYSQIVNDFQKGDIAEGYSVSREKKESFPLTVTSAQKNPTAFYLCASSQGTDAEAFFGQGTRLTVV.

V usage is TRBV29-1 and J usage is TRBJ2-5; possible D gene TRBD1, 5 bases. V was shortened by 4 bases and J by 0 bases, with 12 bases between the two germline ends. Germline V gene lookup returns CDR1 SQVTM and CDR2 ANQGSEA. This CDR3 is 14 amino acids long. The CDR3 spells CSVARGSYQETQYF. In DNA, the CDR3 is TGCAGCGTTGCAAGGGGATCGTACCAAGAGACCCAGTACTTC.

The genes are TRBV27 and TRBJ2-5; 8 bases fit TRBD2. Germline CDR1 MNHEY, CDR2 SMNVEV (reference sequence). The CDR3 has 14 amino acids. The V gene end was trimmed by 2 bases and the J gene end by 5 bases; junction bases not matched to a gene: 4. The CDR3 bases are TGTGCCAGCAGTTTAGGGACTAGAGGGGAGACCCAGTACTTC. Amino acids: CASSLGTRGETQYF.

The chain joins TRBV27 to TRBJ2-7, with 9 bases matching TRBD1. This CDR3 has 15 amino acids. Trimming took 6 bases from V and 4 from J; bases not matched to a gene: 10. CDR1 is MNHEY and CDR2 is SMNVEV in the germline V gene (reference sequence). CDR3 in amino acids: CASRALGQGRYEQYF. The CDR3 DNA reads as TGTGCCAGCAGAGCTTTGGGACAGGGTAGGTACGAGCAGTACTTC.

This clone was seen a single time. The chain employs TRBV29-1 and TRBJ2-7; 10 bases match TRBD1. Germline lookup yields CDR1 SQVTM and CDR2 ANQGSEA. CDR3 length: 14 residues. The V segment lost 6 bases and the J segment 0 bases; nucleotides outside the gene matches: 5. The CDR3 loop is CSVARQGASYEQYF. The CDR3 region has the DNA TGCAGCGTGGCCCGACAGGGGGCCTCCTACGAGCAGTACTTC.

This chain uses TRBV5-1 with TRBJ1-1; the D gene is possibly TRBD1 (5 bases). V shed 8 bases and J shed 4 bases, with 18 bases lying between them. Germline CDR1 SGHRS, CDR2 YFSETQ. This CDR3 spans 14 amino acids. The CDR3, as DNA: TGCGCCAGTCGGGGTGGAGGGGTGCTCACTGAAGCTTTCTTT. Its protein product is CASRGGGVLTEAFF.

This chain's CDR3 is CSADYGNIQYF. For the CDR3, the DNA is TGCAGTGCGGACTATGGGAACATTCAGTACTTC. The gene calls are TRBV20-1 and TRBJ2-4, with a possible D match to TRBD2 (6 bases). Germline CDR1 and CDR2: DFQATT and SNEGSKA (reference sequence). V gave up 6 bases and J gave up 7 bases, with 10 bases separating them. The CDR3 sequence is 11 residues long.

In this sample, this clone turned up a few times. The chain carries TRBV5-5 and TRBJ1-2; D is unresolved. This CDR3 has 13 residues. Germline CDR1 SGHKS, CDR2 YYEKEE (reference sequence). The ends were cut back, 4 bases at V and 9 bases at J, with 16 bases in the middle. The CDR3 DNA reads as TGTGCCAGCAGCCCCCTCGGGAAGGTACGCTACACCTTC. Protein: CASSPLGKVRYTF.

The chain recombines TRBV14 with TRBJ2-1, with 7 positions matching TRBD1. This CDR3 comprises 16 residues. From germline, CDR1 is SGHDN and CDR2 FVKESK. The V segment lost 0 bases and the J segment 0 bases; nucleotides outside the gene matches: 2. In DNA, the CDR3 is TGTGCCAGCAGCCAAGAAGGGGACAGCTCCTACAATGAGCAGTTCTTC. Its protein product is CASSQEGDSSYNEQFF.

The chain employs TRBV7-9 and TRBJ1-3; no clear D gene. The germline V gene encodes CDR1 SEHNR and CDR2 FQNEAQ (reference sequence). The V end lost 5 bases, the J end lost 0 bases, and 11 bases lay between the germline ends. There are 15 residues in the CDR3. CDR3 DNA: TGTGCCAGCAGCCATAGGCGGGTCTCTGGAAACACCATATATTTT. Amino acids: CASSHRRVSGNTIYF.

There are a few counts of this clone. The chain couples TRBV4-1 to TRBJ2-3; D is uncertain. V was cut by 1 base and J by 8 bases, with 7 bases left in between. Germline V gene sequence: CDR1 MGHRA, CDR2 YSYEKL. CDR3 length: 12 amino acids. CDR3: CASSQVPGTQYF. The CDR3 DNA reads as TGCGCCAGCAGCCAAGTGCCCGGTACGCAGTATTTT.

The chain recombines TRBV5-6 with TRBJ1-5, with 9 positions matching TRBD1. Germline assignment: CDR1 SGHDT and CDR2 YYEEEE. V shed 1 base and J 6 bases; nucleotides not matched to a gene: 5. This CDR3 spans 15 amino acids. CDR3 nucleotides: TGTGCCAGCAGCTTGTATCCGGGACAGGGTCAGCCCCAGCATTTT. As protein: CASSLYPGQGQPQHF.

J is TRBJ2-3 and V is TRBV7-9; D ambiguous. From germline, CDR1 is SEHNR and CDR2 FQNEAQ (reference sequence). This CDR3 spans 13 amino acids. With 7 bases removed from V and 0 bases from J, the gap between germline ends came to 8 bases. CDR3 DNA: TGTGCCAGCACCTTCGGGAGCACAGATACGCAGTATTTT. It yields the protein CASTFGSTDTQYF.

Remarks on this clone: The same CDR3 can be traced to other DNA sequences in this sample. The genes are TRBV27 and TRBJ1-6; D remains unclear. Germline V gene data show CDR1 as MNHEY and CDR2 as SMNVEV (reference sequence). The V and J ends lost 0 bases and 7 bases respectively, with 13 bases between them. The CDR3 runs to 16 residues. CDR3 in DNA: TGTGCCAGCAGTTTATCGTTCAGTAAGCGCAATTCACCCCTCCACTTT. Amino acid sequence: CASSLSFSKRNSPLHF.

This clone came up many times. The rearrangement links TRBV30 to TRBJ1-3; no reliable D call. Germline V gene sequence: CDR1 GTSNPN, CDR2 SVGIG (reference sequence). The CDR3 covers 12 residues. V lost 5 bases to trimming and J lost 1 base, with 6 bases between them. CDR3 amino acids: CAWSESGNTIYF. The DNA of the CDR3 is TGTGCCTGGTCGGAGTCTGGAAACACCATATATTTT.

The V and J genes are TRBV15 and TRBJ1-1, with 7 bases that match TRBD1. CDR1 and CDR2 (germline): LNHNV, YYDKDF (reference sequence). This CDR3 has 15 residues. Trimming cost V 2 bases and J 1 base; bases outside gene matches: 4. For the CDR3, the DNA is TGTGCCACCAGCAGATCACGGACAGGGAACACTGAAGCTTTCTTT. This translates into CATSRSRTGNTEAFF.

The V gene is TRBV5-1, the J gene TRBJ1-3; maybe TRBD1 (6 bases). This CDR3 region has 15 residues. Germline V gene data show CDR1 as SGHRS and CDR2 as YFSETQ. Trimming stripped 4 bases from V and 3 bases from J, with 14 bases between. CDR3 in amino acids: CASSENQGYGNTIYF. The CDR3 nucleotides read TGCGCCAGCAGCGAAAATCAGGGGTATGGAAACACCATATATTTT.

The genes are TRBV7-9 and TRBJ2-1, with 10 bases that match TRBD2. Germline V CDR1 and CDR2: SEHNR, FQNEAQ (reference sequence). Trimming cost V 0 bases and J 3 bases; bases outside gene matches: 11. This CDR3 region has 19 residues. CDR3 amino acids: CASSLAKLAGRNFYNEQFF. For the CDR3, the DNA is TGTGCCAGCAGCTTAGCGAAACTAGCGGGGAGAAATTTCTACAATGAGCAGTTCTTC.

The chain carries TRBV11-3 and TRBJ2-7, with 9 bases matching TRBD1. This CDR3 has 14 amino acids. Germline CDR1 and CDR2: SGHNT and YENEEA. V lost 0 bases to trimming and J lost 5 bases; unmatched junction nucleotides: 2. CDR3 protein: CASSLDGTGNEQYF. CDR3 DNA sequence: TGTGCCAGCAGCTTAGATGGGACAGGGAACGAGCAGTACTTC.

This clone was counted a single time. The V call is TRBV20-1, the J call TRBJ1-2; D is uncertain. Trimming removed 2 bases from V and 4 bases from J, with 5 bases in between. Germline V lookup: CDR1 DFQATT, CDR2 SNEGSKA (reference sequence). The CDR3 totals 11 residues. The CDR3, as DNA: TGCAGTGCTAGACTAGCCTATGGCTACACCTTC. Amino acid sequence: CSARLAYGYTF.

This clone was picked up one time. V gene TRBV2 combines with J gene TRBJ2-4, with D possibly TRBD1 on 5 matching bases. Germline V lookup: CDR1 SNHLY, CDR2 FYNNEI. Trimming took off 3 bases at V and 7 bases at J, with 13 bases between the two ends. The CDR3 sequence is 14 residues long. This CDR3 is CASSETEPGNIQYF. CDR3 bases: TGTGCCAGCAGTGAGACAGAACCAGGGAACATTCAGTACTTC.